The sequence of this TCR beta chain was determined in a study of graft-versus-host responses after intestinal transplantation. The overall study: All recipients were given anti-thymocyte globulin induction, and tacrolimus and steroids were then administered for 2 to 3 years. Whole-study results and caveats: Ileal or blood samples showed some GvH clones first, and such clones were also found in recipient marrow.

The assay was immunoSEQ multiplex PCR, and TCRdb's table has in-frame clones only and misses some. Of tens of thousands of clones in the sample, 85% to 95% are singletons; the top ten hold over 40%. Unmatched junction bases numbered 7, after V lost 0 bases and J lost 2 bases. This CDR3 is 17 amino acids long. Germline V gene sequence: CDR1 SGHRS, CDR2 YFSETQ. Of note for this clone: Its target is not known.

This sequence was found in a human patient who received an intestinal transplant, so some T cells may come from the graft donor. The rearrangement joins TRBV5-1 to TRBJ2-5; 10 bases fit TRBD2. Sequencing used PBMCs, obtained roughly 270 days after intestinal transplant. The CDR3 loop reads CASSLGRTSGAQETQYF. In DNA form, the CDR3 reads TGCGCCAGCAGCTTGGGCAGGACTAGCGGCGCTCAAGAGACCCAGTACTTC.